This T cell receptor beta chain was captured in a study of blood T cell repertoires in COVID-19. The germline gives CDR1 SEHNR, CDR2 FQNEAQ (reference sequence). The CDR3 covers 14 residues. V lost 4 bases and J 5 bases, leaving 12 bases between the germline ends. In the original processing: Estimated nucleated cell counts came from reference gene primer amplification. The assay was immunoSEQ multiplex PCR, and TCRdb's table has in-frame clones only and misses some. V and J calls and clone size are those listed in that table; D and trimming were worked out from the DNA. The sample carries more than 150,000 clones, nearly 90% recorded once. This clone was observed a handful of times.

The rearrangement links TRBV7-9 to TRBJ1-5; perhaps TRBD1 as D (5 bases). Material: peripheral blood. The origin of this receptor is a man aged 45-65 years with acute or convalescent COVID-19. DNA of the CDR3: TGTGCCAGCAGCTCCGGACACTTTTATCAGCCCCAGCATTTT. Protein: CASSSGHFYQPQHF.